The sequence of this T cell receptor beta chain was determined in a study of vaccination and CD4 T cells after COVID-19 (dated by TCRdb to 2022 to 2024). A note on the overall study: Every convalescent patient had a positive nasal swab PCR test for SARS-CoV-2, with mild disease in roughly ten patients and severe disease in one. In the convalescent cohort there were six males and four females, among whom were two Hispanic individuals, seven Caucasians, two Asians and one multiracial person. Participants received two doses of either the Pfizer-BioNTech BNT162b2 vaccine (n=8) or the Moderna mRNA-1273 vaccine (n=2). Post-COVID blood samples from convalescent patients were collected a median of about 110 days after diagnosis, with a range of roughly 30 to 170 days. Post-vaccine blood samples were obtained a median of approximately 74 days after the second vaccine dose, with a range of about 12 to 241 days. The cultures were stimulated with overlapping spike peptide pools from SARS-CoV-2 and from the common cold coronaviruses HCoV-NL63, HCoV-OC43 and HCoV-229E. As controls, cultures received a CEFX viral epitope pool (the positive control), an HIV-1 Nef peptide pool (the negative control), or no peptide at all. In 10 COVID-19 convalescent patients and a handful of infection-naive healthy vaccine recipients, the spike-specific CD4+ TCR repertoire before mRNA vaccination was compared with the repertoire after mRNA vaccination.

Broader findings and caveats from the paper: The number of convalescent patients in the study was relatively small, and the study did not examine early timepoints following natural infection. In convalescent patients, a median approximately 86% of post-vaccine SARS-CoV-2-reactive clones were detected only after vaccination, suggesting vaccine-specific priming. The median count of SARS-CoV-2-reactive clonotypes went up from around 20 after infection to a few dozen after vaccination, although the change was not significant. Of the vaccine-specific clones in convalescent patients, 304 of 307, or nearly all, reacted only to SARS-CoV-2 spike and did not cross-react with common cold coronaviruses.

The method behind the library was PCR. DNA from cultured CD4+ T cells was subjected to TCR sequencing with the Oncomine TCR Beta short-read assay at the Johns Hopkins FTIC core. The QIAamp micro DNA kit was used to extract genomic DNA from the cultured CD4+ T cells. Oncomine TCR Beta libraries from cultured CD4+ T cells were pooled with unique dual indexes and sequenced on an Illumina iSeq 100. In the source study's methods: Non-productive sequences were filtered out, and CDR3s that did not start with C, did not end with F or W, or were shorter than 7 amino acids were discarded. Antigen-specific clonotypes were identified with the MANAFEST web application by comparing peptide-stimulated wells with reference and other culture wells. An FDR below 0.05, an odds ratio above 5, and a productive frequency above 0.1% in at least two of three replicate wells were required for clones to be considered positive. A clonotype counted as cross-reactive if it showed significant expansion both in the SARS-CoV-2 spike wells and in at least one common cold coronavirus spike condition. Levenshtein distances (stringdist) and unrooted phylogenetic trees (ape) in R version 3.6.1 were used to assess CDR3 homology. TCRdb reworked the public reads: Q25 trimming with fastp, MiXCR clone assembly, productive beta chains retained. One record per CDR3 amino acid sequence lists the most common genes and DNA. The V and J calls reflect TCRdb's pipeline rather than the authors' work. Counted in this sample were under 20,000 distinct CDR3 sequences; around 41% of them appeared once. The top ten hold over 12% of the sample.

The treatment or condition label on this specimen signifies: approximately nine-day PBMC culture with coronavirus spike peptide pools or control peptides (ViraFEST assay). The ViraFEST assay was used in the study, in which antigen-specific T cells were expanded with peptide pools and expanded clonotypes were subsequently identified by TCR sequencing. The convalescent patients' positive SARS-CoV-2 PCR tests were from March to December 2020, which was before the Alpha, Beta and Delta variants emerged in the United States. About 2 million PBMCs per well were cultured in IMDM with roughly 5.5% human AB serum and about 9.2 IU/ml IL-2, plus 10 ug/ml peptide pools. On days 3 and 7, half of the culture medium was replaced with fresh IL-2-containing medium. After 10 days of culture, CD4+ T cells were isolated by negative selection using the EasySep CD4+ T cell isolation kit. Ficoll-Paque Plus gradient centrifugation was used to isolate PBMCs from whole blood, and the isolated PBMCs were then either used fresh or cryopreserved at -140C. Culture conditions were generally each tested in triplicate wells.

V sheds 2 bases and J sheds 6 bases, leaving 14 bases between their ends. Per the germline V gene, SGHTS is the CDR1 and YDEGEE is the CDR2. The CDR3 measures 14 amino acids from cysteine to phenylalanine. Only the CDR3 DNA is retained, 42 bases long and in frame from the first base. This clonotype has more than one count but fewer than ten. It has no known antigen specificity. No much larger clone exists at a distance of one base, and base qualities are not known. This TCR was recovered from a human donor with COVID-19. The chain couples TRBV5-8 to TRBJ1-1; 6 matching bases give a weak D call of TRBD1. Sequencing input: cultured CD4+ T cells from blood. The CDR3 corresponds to CASSLGPRTAEAFF. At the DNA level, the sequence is TGTGCCAGCAGCTTAGGCCCGAGGACAGCTGAAGCTTTCTTT. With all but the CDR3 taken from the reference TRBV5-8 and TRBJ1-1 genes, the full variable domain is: EAGVTQSPTHLIKTRGQQATLRCSPISGHTSVYWYQQALGLGLQFLLWYDEGEERNRGNFPPRFSGRQFPNYSSELNVNALELEDSALYLCASSLGPRTAEAFFGQGTRLTVV.